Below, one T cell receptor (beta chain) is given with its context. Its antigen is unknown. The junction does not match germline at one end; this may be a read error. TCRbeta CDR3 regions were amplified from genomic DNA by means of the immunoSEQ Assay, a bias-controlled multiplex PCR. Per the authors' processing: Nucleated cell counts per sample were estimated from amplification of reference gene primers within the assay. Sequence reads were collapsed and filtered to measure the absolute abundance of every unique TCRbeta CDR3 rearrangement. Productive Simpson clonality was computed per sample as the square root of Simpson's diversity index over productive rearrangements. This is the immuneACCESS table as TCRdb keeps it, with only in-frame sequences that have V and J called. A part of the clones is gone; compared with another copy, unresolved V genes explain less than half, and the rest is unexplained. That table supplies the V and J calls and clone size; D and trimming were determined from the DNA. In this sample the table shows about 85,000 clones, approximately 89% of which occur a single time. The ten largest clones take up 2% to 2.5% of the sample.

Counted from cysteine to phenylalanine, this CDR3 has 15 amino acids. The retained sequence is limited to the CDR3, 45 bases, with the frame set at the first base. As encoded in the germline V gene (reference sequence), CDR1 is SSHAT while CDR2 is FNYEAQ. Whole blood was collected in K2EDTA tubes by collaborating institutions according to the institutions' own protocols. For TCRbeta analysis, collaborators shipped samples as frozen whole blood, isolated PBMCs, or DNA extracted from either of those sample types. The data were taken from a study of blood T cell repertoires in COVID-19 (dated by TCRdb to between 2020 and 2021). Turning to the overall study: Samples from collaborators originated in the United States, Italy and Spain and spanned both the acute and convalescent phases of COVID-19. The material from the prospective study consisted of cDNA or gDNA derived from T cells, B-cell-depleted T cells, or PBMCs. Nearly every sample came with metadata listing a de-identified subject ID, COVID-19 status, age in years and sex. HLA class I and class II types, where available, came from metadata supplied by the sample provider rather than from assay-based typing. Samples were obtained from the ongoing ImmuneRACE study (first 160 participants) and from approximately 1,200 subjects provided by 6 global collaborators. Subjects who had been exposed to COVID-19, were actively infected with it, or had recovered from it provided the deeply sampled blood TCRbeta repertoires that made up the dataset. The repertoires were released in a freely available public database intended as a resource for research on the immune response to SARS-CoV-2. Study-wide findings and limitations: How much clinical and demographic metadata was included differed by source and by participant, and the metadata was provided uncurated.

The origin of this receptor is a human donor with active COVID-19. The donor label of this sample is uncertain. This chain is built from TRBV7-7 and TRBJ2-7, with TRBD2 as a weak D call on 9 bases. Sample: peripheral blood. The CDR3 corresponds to CASSRGGAGGNEQYF. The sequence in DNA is TGTGCTAGCAGCCGCGGGGGGGCAGGGGGCAACGAGCAGTACTTC. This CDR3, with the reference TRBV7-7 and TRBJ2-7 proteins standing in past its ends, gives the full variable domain GAGVSQSPRYKVTKRGQDVTLRCDPISSHATLYWYQQALGQGPEFLTYFNYEAQPDKSGLPSDRFSAERPEGSISTLTIQRTEQRDSAMYRCASSRGGAGGNEQYFGPGTRLTVT.